The 29 T cell receptor beta chains in this list originate from one sample, sequenced in a study of T cells in Graves' hyperthyroidism and ophthalmopathy (dated by TCRdb to the late 2010s). Receptor libraries were prepared by multiplex PCR. The instrument was an Illumina HiSeq 2000. TCR beta CDR3 regions were amplified from RNA transcripts. A first-round RT-PCR of the TCR CDR3 used the HTBI primer set with the Qiagen OneStep RT-PCR kit. Using fastp at Q25 and MiXCR, TCRdb reprocessed the public reads and kept productive beta chains. Rows are combined by CDR3 protein, so each entry shows the most common genes and DNA. In all, the sample holds about 560,000 distinct CDR3 sequences, and approximately 16% of those were seen once. The ten top clones hold more than 15% of the sample. The sequenced sample consisted of blood. Source of these receptors: a woman aged 18-30 years with Graves' hyperthyroidism.

This clonotype was counted a few times. CDR3: CASSPSGTLSSGNTIYF. Written as DNA, the CDR3 is TGTGCCAGCTCACCATCCGGGACGCTAAGCTCTGGAAACACCATATATTTT. V and J are TRBV18 and TRBJ1-3; a weak D match, TRBD1 (5 bases). From germline, CDR1 is KGHSH and CDR2 LQKENI. The V and J ends lost 2 bases and 0 bases respectively, with 14 bases between them. The CDR3 spans 17 residues.

In the case of this clonotype: A much larger clone is a single base away; this may be a read error. The gene calls are TRBV28 and TRBJ1-1; tentative D call: TRBD1 (5 bases). This CDR3 is built from 12 residues. Between the trimmed V and J ends, which lost 8 bases and 7 bases, there was a span of 14 bases. Germline loops: CDR1 MDHEN, CDR2 SYDVKM. The CDR3 loop is CASGAEVGEAFF. The CDR3 DNA is TGTGCCAGCGGGGCCGAGGTTGGTGAAGCTTTCTTT.

This clonotype was counted a few times. One base away lies a much larger clone, so this may be a sequencing read error. The genes are TRBV13 and TRBJ1-3; a possible D gene is TRBD1 (5 bases). The CDR3 spans 17 residues. The germline V and J ends were trimmed by 5 bases and 3 bases, with 20 bases remaining between them. Per germline, CDR1 PRHDT and CDR2 FYEKMQ (reference sequence). CDR3 nucleotides: TGTGCCAGCAGCGCCCAACCGGGATCAGGGATTGGAAACACCATATATTTT. Encoded protein: CASSAQPGSGIGNTIYF.

V is TRBV19 and J is TRBJ2-5; 10 bases agree with TRBD2. J lost 1 base, V lost 4 bases, and 15 bases had no gene match. CDR3 size: 19 residues. CDR1 and CDR2 from the germline V gene are LNHDA and SQIVND (reference sequence). The CDR3 sequence: CASSTGLAWRGLIQETQYF. The CDR3 coding sequence is TGTGCCAGTAGTACGGGACTAGCGTGGAGGGGGTTGATCCAAGAGACCCAGTACTTC. The full variable domain, completed using reference TRBV19 and TRBJ2-5, is DGGITQSPKYLFRKEGQNVTLSCEQNLNHDAMYWYRQDPGQGLRLIYYSQIVNDFQKGDIAEGYSVSREKKESFPLTVTSAQKNPTAFYLCASSTGLAWRGLIQETQYFGPGTRLLVL.

At least ten counts were recorded for this clonotype. The chain recombines TRBV12-3 or TRBV12-4 with TRBJ1-1; TRBD1 is a possible D gene (6 bases). The CDR3 length is 16 residues. The V end was cut by 3 bases, the J end by 1 base, with 15 bases between. CDR3 residues: CASSFRTGPKNTEAFF. Written as DNA, the CDR3 is TGTGCCAGCAGTTTCAGAACAGGGCCCAAGAACACTGAAGCTTTCTTT.

This clonotype has ten or more counts. The V and J genes are TRBV29-1 and TRBJ2-5; D is perhaps TRBD1 (5 bases). The ends were cut back, 0 bases at V and 1 base at J, with 9 bases in the middle. The CDR3 contains 14 residues. CDR1 and CDR2 (germline): SQVTM, ANQGSEA. The CDR3 is CSVEEIDSQETQYF. CDR3 DNA: TGCAGCGTTGAAGAAATCGACAGCCAAGAGACCCAGTACTTC.

V usage is TRBV7-3 and J usage is TRBJ2-1, with 10 bases that match TRBD1. Germline lookup yields CDR1 SGHTA and CDR2 FQGTGA. The V gene end was trimmed by 0 bases and the J gene end by 8 bases; junction bases not matched to a gene: 4. This CDR3 region has 15 residues. The CDR3 here is CASSLTRDRGHEQFF. CDR3 bases: TGTGCCAGCAGCTTAACCCGGGACAGGGGCCATGAGCAGTTCTTC. The whole variable domain, filled in from reference TRBV7-3 and TRBJ2-1, reads GAGVSQTPSNKVTEKGKYVELRCDPISGHTALYWYRQSLGQGPEFLIYFQGTGAADDSGLPNDRFFAVRPEGSVSTLKIQRTERGDSAVYLCASSLTRDRGHEQFFGPGTRLTVL.

This clonotype has ten or more counts. The chain combines TRBV5-1 with TRBJ2-3; no definite D call. CDR3 size: 13 residues. CDR1 SGHRS and CDR2 YFSETQ come from the germline V gene. V was pared by 4 bases and J by 6 bases, with 12 bases between. The CDR3 sequence is CASSLSLVDTQYF. In DNA, the CDR3 is TGCGCCAGCAGCCTCAGCTTAGTCGATACGCAGTATTTT.

The chain recombines TRBV13 with TRBJ2-4; no clear D gene. This CDR3 comprises 16 residues. The V and J ends lost 1 base and 1 base respectively, with 11 bases between them. Germline lookup yields CDR1 PRHDT and CDR2 FYEKMQ (reference sequence). The CDR3, as DNA: TGTGCCAGCAGCTTAGCCCGGGTTAGGGCCAAAAACATTCAGTACTTC. Translated, it gives CASSLARVRAKNIQYF.

This clonotype showed up many times. The rearrangement uses TRBV12-3 or TRBV12-4 and TRBJ1-1; no clear D gene. This CDR3 is 14 amino acids long. V lost 4 bases and J lost 7, with 16 bases in between. CDR3: CASSSLQVANEAFF. The DNA of the CDR3 is TGTGCCAGCAGTTCCCTACAAGTGGCCAATGAAGCTTTCTTT.

The V call is TRBV5-4, the J call TRBJ1-1; TRBD1 agrees at 7 bases. This CDR3 region has 14 residues. The ends lost 3 bases at V and 1 base at J; junction bases unmatched: 3. Germline V CDR1 and CDR2: SGHNT, YYREEE (reference sequence). The CDR3 coding sequence is TGTGCCAGCAGCTGGGACAGCAGGAACACTGAAGCTTTCTTT. Amino acid sequence: CASSWDSRNTEAFF.

This clonotype was counted at least ten times. J is TRBJ2-1 and V is TRBV7-8; TRBD2 matches 11 bases. After removal of 3 bases from V and 8 bases from J, the junction contained 12 bases not matched to a gene. The CDR3 is 17 amino acids. CDR1 is SGHVS, CDR2 FQNEAQ, per germline. As DNA, the CDR3 is TGTGCCAGCAGCTTGCAGATTAGCGGGGGGGCAGGGGATGAGCAGTTCTTC. Its protein is CASSLQISGGAGDEQFF.

The chain has TRBV5-5 and TRBJ2-2, with TRBD2 matching 12 bases. Unmatched junction bases numbered 9, after V lost 0 bases and J lost 3 bases. Germline V gene data show CDR1 as SGHKS and CDR2 as YYEKEE (reference sequence). The CDR3 extends over 19 amino acids. CDR3 residues: CASSLASGRAFRDTGELFF. The DNA for the CDR3 is TGTGCCAGCAGCTTGGCTAGCGGGAGGGCCTTTCGGGACACCGGGGAGCTGTTTTTT. Variable domain in full (rest from reference TRBV5-5 and TRBJ2-2): DAGVTQSPTHLIKTRGQQVTLRCSPISGHKSVSWYQQVLGQGPQFIFQYYEKEERGRGNFPDRFSARQFPNYSSELNVNALLLGDSALYLCASSLASGRAFRDTGELFFGEGSRLTVL.

For this clonotype: The junction does not match germline at one end; this may be a read error. The chain joins TRBV6-1 to TRBJ2-7; D could derive from TRBD1 or TRBD2 (5 bases each). The CDR3 has 14 amino acids. Looked up from germline, CDR1 is MNHNS and CDR2 is SASEGT. The CDR3 sequence is CAISLGRSSYEQYF. CDR3 nucleotide sequence: TGTGCCATCAGTCTGGGACGGTCCTCCTACGAGCAGTACTTC.

This clonotype was picked up a small number of times. The chain employs TRBV19 and TRBJ2-7, with D tentatively TRBD2 (6 bases). Germline CDR1 LNHDA, CDR2 SQIVND (reference sequence). The CDR3 is made up of 14 amino acids. Trimming cost V 7 bases and J 0 bases, with 13 bases left between them. The DNA of the CDR3 is TGTGCCAGTATGGACGCGGGATACTCCTACGAGCAGTACTTC. Translating gives CASMDAGYSYEQYF.

The chain couples TRBV5-1 to TRBJ1-4; no clear D. CDR3 size: 14 residues. Per germline, CDR1 SGHRS and CDR2 YFSETQ. V was pared by 1 base and J by 3 bases, with 7 bases between. CDR3 DNA: TGCGCCAGCAGCTTGTCCGGAGCTAATGAAAAACTGTTTTTT. Amino acid sequence: CASSLSGANEKLFF.

This clonotype was recorded many times. CDR3 nucleotides: TGTGCCAGCAGCCCTACAGGGACAACTAATGAAAAACTGTTTTTT. Residues: CASSPTGTTNEKLFF. The rearrangement links TRBV7-8 to TRBJ1-4, with a weak D call TRBD1 (6 bases). This CDR3 is 15 amino acids long. Germline V CDR1 and CDR2: SGHVS, FQNEAQ. The V and J ends lost 5 bases and 0 bases respectively, with 10 bases between them.

The sample holds many counts of this clonotype. The CDR3, as DNA: TGTGCCAGCAGTCGGACTAGCGGGACGGCCGGGGAGCTGTTTTTT. As protein: CASSRTSGTAGELFF. The chain is built from TRBV2 and TRBJ2-2; 12 nucleotides match TRBD2. Looked up from germline, CDR1 is SNHLY and CDR2 is FYNNEI. V shed 5 bases, J shed 6 bases, and the junction held 4 bases outside the gene matches. This CDR3 has 15 residues.

This clonotype was detected ten times or more. The chain has TRBV28 and TRBJ2-7; 10 positions agree with TRBD2. This CDR3 has 15 amino acids. V was clipped by 2 bases and J by 9 bases; unmatched bases: 10. CDR1 MDHEN and CDR2 SYDVKM come from the germline V gene. The CDR3 region is CASSLGASGGLRQYF. The DNA for the CDR3 is TGTGCCAGCAGTTTAGGGGCTAGCGGGGGACTCCGGCAGTACTTC.

This clonotype was seen more than once but under ten times. The rearrangement links TRBV19 to TRBJ1-1; 8 bases are shared with TRBD1. J lost 0 bases, V lost 5 bases, and 8 bases had no gene match. The CDR3 is 16 amino acids. The germline V gene encodes CDR1 LNHDA and CDR2 SQIVND (reference sequence). This CDR3 reads CASSQDRVTMNTEAFF. CDR3 in DNA: TGTGCCAGTAGTCAGGACAGGGTGACCATGAACACTGAAGCTTTCTTT.

In its sample, this clonotype was seen many times. The chain employs TRBV7-9 and TRBJ2-1; TRBD2 matches 8 bases. The CDR3 consists of 14 residues. Trimming at V came to 6 bases and at J to 5 bases, leaving 6 bases not matched to a gene. Germline-derived CDR1 and CDR2 are SEHNR and FQNEAQ (reference sequence). DNA for the CDR3: TGTGCCAGCAGTCTTAAGCGGGAGCACAATGAGCAGTTCTTC. It specifies CASSLKREHNEQFF. Looking up the rest from reference TRBV7-9 and TRBJ2-1 gives the full variable domain: DTGVSQNPRHKITKRGQNVTFRCDPISEHNRLYWYRQTLGQGPEFLTYFQNEAQLEKSRLLSDRFSAERPKGSFSTLEIQRTEQGDSAMYLCASSLKREHNEQFFGPGTRLTVL.

The CDR3 here is CASSYSGLAGNTEAFF. In DNA form, the CDR3 reads TGTGCCAGCAGTTACTCGGGTTTGGCGGGGAACACTGAAGCTTTCTTT. The rearrangement uses TRBV6-5 and TRBJ1-1; unclear D gene. Trimming removed 0 bases at V and 1 base at J, with 12 bases between. This CDR3 is 16 amino acids long. Germline loops: CDR1 MNHEY, CDR2 SVGAGI.

The rearrangement uses TRBV4-3 and TRBJ1-1; TRBD1 might be the D (5 bases). V was clipped by 0 bases and J by 3 bases, with 8 bases between them. The CDR3 sequence is 14 residues long. Germline loops: CDR1 LGHNA, CDR2 YSLEER. The CDR3 sequence is CASSQDRVYTEAFF. The CDR3, as DNA: TGCGCCAGCAGCCAAGACAGGGTGTACACTGAAGCTTTCTTT.

At least ten counts were recorded for this clonotype. The chain is built from TRBV7-9 and TRBJ2-3; 7 nucleotides agree with TRBD1. Germline values: CDR1 SEHNR, CDR2 FQNEAQ (reference sequence). The V gene end was trimmed by 0 bases and the J gene end by 3 bases; junction bases not matched to a gene: 12. The CDR3 consists of 18 residues. The CDR3 bases are TGTGCCAGCAGCTTAGCTGGATCGACAGGGCCTAATACAGATACGCAGTATTTT. It translates to CASSLAGSTGPNTDTQYF.

This clonotype was observed a few times. The V call is TRBV12-5, the J call TRBJ2-7; 8 positions agree with TRBD2. The junction had 3 bases not matched to a gene; V was cut back by 5 bases and J by 0 bases. This CDR3 has 14 amino acids. Germline V CDR1 and CDR2: LGHNT, FRNRAP. DNA for the CDR3: TGTGCTAGTGGTCGCGGGGGGTTCTCCTACGAGCAGTACTTC. Translation gives CASGRGGFSYEQYF.

The chain uses TRBV12-3 or TRBV12-4 and TRBJ1-1; 7 bases match TRBD1. The CDR3 has 15 amino acids. With V trimmed by 6 bases and J by 1 base, 8 bases remained unmatched. In DNA form, the CDR3 reads TGTGCCAGCAGGACTAGACAGGGCCCGAACACTGAAGCTTTCTTT. Protein: CASRTRQGPNTEAFF.

This clonotype was detected only a few times. The rearrangement joins TRBV27 to TRBJ2-7; the D is unclear. Per germline, CDR1 MNHEY and CDR2 SMNVEV (reference sequence). The CDR3 runs 15 residues. V lost 5 bases to trimming and J lost 4 bases, with 18 bases between them. The CDR3 bases are TGTGCCAGCAGTCCCGGACCCGTCCCGTCTTACGAGCAGTACTTC. Amino acids: CASSPGPVPSYEQYF.

The table lists this clonotype with many counts. The chain links TRBV12-5 to TRBJ1-2; 10 positions agree with TRBD1. Germline V gives CDR1 LGHNT, CDR2 FRNRAP. V shed 3 bases and J 4 bases; nucleotides not matched to a gene: 2. This CDR3 has 14 residues. CDR3 sequence: CASGLDRGPYGYTF. DNA of the CDR3: TGTGCTAGTGGTTTAGACAGGGGGCCCTATGGCTACACCTTC.

V usage is TRBV7-9 and J usage is TRBJ2-7; perhaps TRBD2 as D (5 bases). With 5 bases removed from V and 0 bases from J, the gap between germline ends came to 14 bases. The CDR3 length is 15 residues. The V gene's germline CDR1 is SEHNR and CDR2 FQNEAQ (reference sequence). CDR3 sequence: CASSRWAGRSYEQYF. The CDR3 region has the DNA TGTGCCAGCAGCCGGTGGGCGGGTCGCTCCTACGAGCAGTACTTC.